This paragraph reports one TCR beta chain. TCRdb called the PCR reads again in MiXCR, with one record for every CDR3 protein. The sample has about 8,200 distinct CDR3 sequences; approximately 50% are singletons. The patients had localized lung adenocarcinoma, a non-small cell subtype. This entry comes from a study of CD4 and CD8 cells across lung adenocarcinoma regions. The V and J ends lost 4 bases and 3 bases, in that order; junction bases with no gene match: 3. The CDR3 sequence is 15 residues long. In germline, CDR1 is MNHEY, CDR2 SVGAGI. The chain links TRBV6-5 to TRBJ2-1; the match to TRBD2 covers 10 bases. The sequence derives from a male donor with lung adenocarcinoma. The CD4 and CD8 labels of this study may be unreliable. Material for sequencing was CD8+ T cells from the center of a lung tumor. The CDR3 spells CASSLAGGGYNEQFF. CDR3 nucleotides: TGTGCCAGCAGTTTAGCGGGAGGCGGCTACAATGAGCAGTTCTTC.